The 32 T cell receptor beta chains below come from one sample, sequenced in a study of yellow fever vaccine responses in identical twins. TCRdb reprocessed the RT-PCR reads via MiXCR and lists one record per CDR3 protein. Among over 15,000 distinct CDR3 sequences, about 56% were seen once, and the ten largest hold under 10%. Sequences were derived from T cells from blood (PBMCs), unsorted or a sorted subset (not recorded which), sampled before or after yellow fever vaccination (not recorded which). All receptors derive from a woman between 18 and 29 years old who received the yellow fever vaccine.

CDR3 amino acids: CASSYSQGTKNIQYF. In nucleotides, the CDR3 is TGTGCCAGCAGTTACTCCCAAGGGACCAAAAACATTCAGTACTTC. This chain connects TRBV6-5 to TRBJ2-4; D gene ambiguous. The germline V gene has CDR1 MNHEY and CDR2 SVGAGI. The V gene lost 0 bases and the J gene lost 2 bases, with 8 bases spanning the gap. The CDR3 spans 15 residues.

The J gene is TRBJ1-1, the V gene TRBV5-1; D not certain. Per the germline V gene, CDR1 is SGHRS and CDR2 is YFSETQ. The CDR3 consists of 14 residues. Between the trimmed V and J ends, which lost 0 bases and 1 base, there was a span of 7 bases. The CDR3 bases are TGCGCCAGCAGCTTGGGACATTCGAACACTGAAGCTTTCTTT. This translates into CASSLGHSNTEAFF.

This chain joins TRBV11-2 and TRBJ2-3, with unresolved D. This CDR3 comprises 14 residues. Deletions cut 3 bases from V and 2 bases from J, with 9 bases between. The V gene's germline CDR1 is SGHAT and CDR2 FQNNGV. CDR3 loop: CASSFGPFTDTQYF. The CDR3 DNA follows: TGTGCCAGCAGCTTCGGACCCTTCACAGATACGCAGTATTTT.

This CDR3 is CSATSGTSGPYNEQFF. In nucleotides, the CDR3 is TGCAGTGCCACTTCAGGGACTAGCGGCCCATACAATGAGCAGTTCTTC. The rearrangement links TRBV20-1 to TRBJ2-1; 11 nucleotides match TRBD2. Germline CDR1 and CDR2: DFQATT and SNEGSKA (reference sequence). The junction had 11 bases not matched to a gene; V was cut back by 6 bases and J by 4 bases. The length of the CDR3 is 16 residues.

This clonotype was detected a few times. The chain employs TRBV11-1 and TRBJ1-6; tentatively, D is TRBD1 (5 bases). The CDR3 spans 15 residues. Trimming removed 6 bases from V and 8 bases from J, with 17 bases in between. Germline CDR1 is SGHAT and CDR2 is FQDESV (reference sequence). CDR3 region: CASRAPGLGDSPLHF. The CDR3 DNA sequence: TGTGCCAGCAGGGCACCGGGACTGGGGGATTCACCCCTCCACTTT.

This clonotype appeared a few times. Written as DNA, the CDR3 is TGCAGCGTTGATTCAGGGGCTCAGGTGTCTGGGGCCAACGTCCTGACTTTC. This codes for CSVDSGAQVSGANVLTF. The gene calls are TRBV29-1 and TRBJ2-6, with D possibly being TRBD1 (6 bases). Trimming shortened V by 3 bases and J by 1 base, and 16 bases separated the two germline ends. The CDR3 has 17 residues. Germline lookup yields CDR1 SQVTM and CDR2 ANQGSEA. Filled out from reference TRBV29-1 and TRBJ2-6, the complete variable domain reads SAVISQKPSRDICQRGTSLTIQCQVDSQVTMMFWYRQQPGQSLTLIATANQGSEATYESGFVIDKFPISRPNLTFSTLTVSNMSPEDSSIYLCSVDSGAQVSGANVLTFGAGSRLTVL.

The rearrangement joins TRBV5-1 to TRBJ1-1; no clear D. The CDR3 has 12 amino acids. The germline V gene encodes CDR1 SGHRS and CDR2 YFSETQ. V shed 1 base and J shed 7 bases, with 8 bases lying between them. The CDR3 nucleotides are TGCGCCAGCAGCTTGTTCGGAAATGAAGCTTTCTTT. The encoded protein is CASSLFGNEAFF.

This chain uses TRBV20-1 with TRBJ2-7, with 10 positions matching TRBD2. This CDR3 spans 14 amino acids. Germline lookup yields CDR1 DFQATT and CDR2 SNEGSKA (reference sequence). Trimming cost V 1 base and J 7 bases; bases outside gene matches: 7. The CDR3 nucleotides are TGCAGTGCTAGAGTCACTAGCGGGAATACTGAGCAGTACTTC. Translating it yields CSARVTSGNTEQYF.

This clonotype was seen a few times. At one boundary the junction diverges from the germline segment, which might be a read error. CDR3: CASSPNSGAAKTIQYF. The CDR3 DNA reads as TGTGCCAGCTCACCCAATAGCGGGGCGGCCAAAACCATTCAGTACTTC. This chain joins TRBV18 and TRBJ2-4; 8 bases fit TRBD2. Germline V lookup: CDR1 KGHSH, CDR2 LQKENI. The CDR3 contains 16 residues.

The chain links TRBV3-1 to TRBJ2-7; D is possibly TRBD1 (5 bases). V lost 1 base and J 4 bases, leaving 8 bases between the germline ends. Germline V gives CDR1 LGHDT, CDR2 YNNKEL (reference sequence). The CDR3 runs to 13 residues. This CDR3 is CASSQATEYEQYV. The CDR3 region has the DNA TGTGCCAGCAGCCAAGCGACAGAATACGAGCAGTACGTC.

This chain joins TRBV11-3 and TRBJ1-5, with 7 nucleotides matching TRBD1. V dropped 1 base and J dropped 4; count of bases not matched to a gene: 4. Looked up from germline, CDR1 is SGHNT and CDR2 is YENEEA. This CDR3 has 15 amino acids. The CDR3 here is CASSLVSGQNQPQHF. The CDR3 DNA reads TGTGCCAGCAGCTTAGTTTCGGGACAGAATCAGCCCCAGCATTTT.

The J gene is TRBJ2-6, the V gene TRBV7-9; TRBD1 is a possible D gene (5 bases). Germline-derived CDR1 and CDR2 are SEHNR and FQNEAQ (reference sequence). Trimming took 5 bases from V and 2 from J, leaving 10 bases between them. This CDR3 contains 15 residues. The CDR3 region is CASSARTTGANVLTF. Here the CDR3 DNA reads TGTGCCAGCAGCGCTCGGACAACTGGGGCCAACGTCCTGACTTTC.

This chain links TRBV27 with TRBJ1-1; maybe TRBD1 (6 bases). The germline V and J ends were trimmed by 6 bases and 1 base, with 15 bases remaining between them. Germline CDR1 and CDR2: MNHEY and SMNVEV (reference sequence). The CDR3 loop spans 15 amino acids. This CDR3 is CASSLNRVSNTEAFF. DNA for the CDR3: TGTGCCAGCAGCTTAAACAGGGTGTCGAACACTGAAGCTTTCTTT.

The chain joins TRBV11-3 to TRBJ1-1, with 8 positions matching TRBD1. The CDR3 runs 14 residues. Germline-derived CDR1 and CDR2 are SGHNT and YENEEA. Trimming at V came to 1 base and at J to 4 bases, leaving 2 bases not matched to a gene. This chain's CDR3 is CASSLGQGTTEAFF. CDR3 bases: TGTGCCAGCAGCTTAGGACAGGGGACCACTGAAGCTTTCTTT.

This clonotype showed up just a few times. The rearrangement uses TRBV7-3 and TRBJ2-7, with D perhaps TRBD1 (6 bases). Trimming took off 9 bases at V and 4 bases at J, with 13 bases between the two ends. The germline gives CDR1 SGHTA, CDR2 FQGTGA. The CDR3 has 12 residues. In DNA form, the CDR3 reads TGTGCCAGAAAAACAGGGAATTACGAGCAGTACTTC. This translates into CARKTGNYEQYF.

This rearrangement joins TRBV11-1 to TRBJ1-1; D unclear. Germline assignment: CDR1 SGHAT and CDR2 FQDESV (reference sequence). The ends were cut back, 7 bases at V and 11 bases at J, with 17 bases in the middle. The CDR3 extends over 12 amino acids. The CDR3 is CASTQGPTGAFF. The CDR3 DNA follows: TGTGCCAGCACCCAAGGGCCCACGGGGGCTTTCTTT.

The genes are TRBV25-1 and TRBJ1-5; 9 nucleotides line up with TRBD1. Germline loops: CDR1 MGHDK, CDR2 SYGVNS. The CDR3 length is 17 residues. With V trimmed by 5 bases and J by 0 bases, 8 bases remained unmatched. CDR3 DNA sequence: TGTGCCAGCAGTAACTACAGGGGGCGGGGTAGCAATCAGCCCCAGCATTTT. It is translated as CASSNYRGRGSNQPQHF.

This clonotype appeared a few times. The chain employs TRBV11-2 and TRBJ1-5; 9 bases fit TRBD1. There are 15 residues in the CDR3. Germline V gene sequence: CDR1 SGHAT, CDR2 FQNNGV. V was clipped by 5 bases and J by 7 bases; unmatched bases: 9. The CDR3 loop reads CASSQGTGQNQPQHF. CDR3 DNA sequence: TGTGCCAGCAGCCAAGGGACAGGGCAGAACCAGCCCCAGCATTTT.

This rearrangement joins TRBV12-3 or TRBV12-4 to TRBJ2-7; D uncertain. The CDR3 runs to 13 residues. Trimming left V 3 bases short and J 5 bases short, with 11 bases between. CDR3 nucleotides: TGTGCCAGCAGTTTGTTCGGCTCTCACGAGCAGTACGTC. This gives the protein CASSLFGSHEQYV.

The chain combines TRBV29-1 with TRBJ1-1; no definite D call. The V gene lost 4 bases and the J gene lost 4 bases, with 13 bases spanning the gap. Germline assignment: CDR1 SQVTM and CDR2 ANQGSEA. There are 13 residues in the CDR3. CDR3 sequence reads: CSVAQVLLTEAFF. The CDR3 DNA is TGCAGCGTTGCGCAGGTTCTCCTCACTGAAGCTTTCTTT.

This clonotype occurred a few times. The chain combines TRBV29-1 with TRBJ2-1; D may be TRBD2 (5 bases). Germline V gene lookup returns CDR1 SQVTM and CDR2 ANQGSEA. Trimming pared 0 bases from V and 0 bases from J, leaving 24 bases between. The CDR3 totals 20 residues. The CDR3 DNA reads as TGCAGCGTTGAAGATCTGAGCGGCGGCTGGAGAATCAGCTCCTACAATGAGCAGTTCTTC. Translated, it gives CSVEDLSGGWRISSYNEQFF.

This clonotype came up a few times. The chain recombines TRBV11-1 with TRBJ1-4; 9 nucleotides align to TRBD1. The V gene end was trimmed by 5 bases and the J gene end by 3 bases; junction bases not matched to a gene: 7. Germline V gene data show CDR1 as SGHAT and CDR2 as FQDESV (reference sequence). CDR3 length: 16 residues. In DNA, the CDR3 is TGTGCCAGCAGCACCAACAGGGGGCTTTCTAATGAAAAACTGTTTTTT. This encodes CASSTNRGLSNEKLFF.

The chain carries TRBV20-1 and TRBJ2-1, with TRBD2 matching over 11 bases. The CDR3 extends over 15 amino acids. The ends lost 0 bases at V and 6 bases at J; junction bases unmatched: 4. The V gene's germline CDR1 is DFQATT and CDR2 SNEGSKA (reference sequence). CDR3 coding DNA: TGCAGTGCTAGAGATCCGGGACTAGCGGCCAATGAGCAGTTCTTC. Amino acid sequence: CSARDPGLAANEQFF.

The gene calls are TRBV12-3 or TRBV12-4 and TRBJ2-7; D remains ambiguous. The length of the CDR3 is 13 residues. The ends were cut back, 5 bases at V and 2 bases at J, with 10 bases in the middle. The DNA for the CDR3 is TGTGCCAGCAGTCGGACGGAGCCCTACGAGCAGTACTTC. This sequence encodes CASSRTEPYEQYF.

The chain recombines TRBV18 with TRBJ1-6; TRBD1 agrees at 7 bases. V dropped 5 bases and J dropped 6; count of bases not matched to a gene: 1. The CDR3 has 13 amino acids. CDR1 KGHSH and CDR2 LQKENI come from the germline V gene. The CDR3 sequence is CASSKGANSPLHF. CDR3 DNA: TGTGCCAGCTCAAAGGGGGCTAATTCACCCCTCCACTTT.

The chain recombines TRBV28 with TRBJ2-5, with TRBD2 identical over 8 bases. CDR1 and CDR2 (germline): MDHEN, SYDVKM. V was pared by 11 bases and J by 2 bases, with 13 bases of the junction left unmatched. CDR3 length: 15 amino acids. In DNA form, the CDR3 reads TGTGCCTCACAACGGACTAGCCATCCTCAAGAGACCCAGTACTTC. Protein sequence: CASQRTSHPQETQYF.

V gene TRBV4-1 combines with J gene TRBJ2-5; maybe TRBD2 (6 bases). The CDR3 is made up of 17 amino acids. CDR1 is MGHRA, CDR2 YSYEKL, per germline. With 1 base removed from V and 2 bases from J, the gap between germline ends came to 17 bases. The CDR3 region is CASSQVWREVAQETQYF. The CDR3 nucleotides read TGCGCCAGCAGCCAAGTGTGGCGGGAAGTGGCACAAGAGACCCAGTACTTC.

The chain carries TRBV19 and TRBJ2-2, with D unresolved. Germline V gene data show CDR1 as LNHDA and CDR2 as SQIVND (reference sequence). Trimming left V 4 bases short and J 3 bases short, with 9 bases between. This CDR3 is 14 amino acids long. DNA of the CDR3: TGTGCCAGTAGTACCGGACGGGACACCGGGGAGCTGTTTTTT. Its protein product is CASSTGRDTGELFF.

The chain carries TRBV18 and TRBJ2-1; D gene ambiguous. V dropped 3 bases and J dropped 3 bases, with 12 bases sitting between them. CDR1 KGHSH and CDR2 LQKENI come from the germline V gene. This CDR3 is built from 15 residues. The CDR3 reads CASSPAAINYNEQFF. The DNA of the CDR3 is TGTGCCAGCTCACCTGCGGCCATCAACTACAATGAGCAGTTCTTC.

V usage is TRBV6-1 and J usage is TRBJ2-5, with D hard to call. V was pared by 0 bases and J by 4 bases, with 12 bases between. This CDR3 is 15 amino acids long. Looked up from germline, CDR1 is MNHNS and CDR2 is SASEGT. DNA of the CDR3: TGTGCCAGCAGTGAAGCCTTGACCCGTGGAGAGACCCAGTACTTC. Its translation is CASSEALTRGETQYF.

The rearrangement uses TRBV4-1 and TRBJ2-1; 11 bases agree with TRBD1. J gave up 5 bases and V 4 bases, and 7 bases lay outside the gene matches. The germline V gene encodes CDR1 MGHRA and CDR2 YSYEKL. The CDR3 covers 16 residues. Here the CDR3 reads CASSLDRGRSHNEQFF. Here the CDR3 DNA reads TGCGCCAGCAGCCTGGACAGGGGGCGATCTCACAATGAGCAGTTCTTC.

This clonotype was picked up a small number of times. The V gene is TRBV29-1, the J gene TRBJ2-1; TRBD2 might be the D (7 bases). The CDR3 is 15 residues long. The germline CDR1 and CDR2 sequences are SQVTM and ANQGSEA. The V gene lost 5 bases and the J gene lost 1 base, with 15 bases spanning the gap. CDR3 DNA: TGCAGCGTTTCCCGAGGGGGGGGGTCCTACAATGAGCAGTTCTTC. It is translated as CSVSRGGGSYNEQFF.